This T cell receptor (beta chain) was recovered during a study of cytotoxic CD8 clonotypes in ibrutinib-treated CLL. Method: immunoSEQ multiplex PCR; TCRdb's copy keeps in-frame clones and lacks some. Of under 200,000 clones in the sample, 84% are singletons; the top ten hold around 4.5%. The germline CDR1 and CDR2 sequences are SGHDT and YYEEEE. V was clipped by 4 bases and J by 4 bases, with 8 bases between them. The CDR3 contains 12 residues. This clone was observed a few times. The chain links TRBV5-6 to TRBJ1-1; D ambiguous. This specimen was PBMCs, taken after 24 months of ibrutinib treatment. This TCR came from a human donor with chronic lymphocytic leukemia. The CDR3: CASSRLFTEAFF. Here the CDR3 DNA reads TGTGCCAGCAGCCGACTTTTCACTGAAGCTTTCTTT.